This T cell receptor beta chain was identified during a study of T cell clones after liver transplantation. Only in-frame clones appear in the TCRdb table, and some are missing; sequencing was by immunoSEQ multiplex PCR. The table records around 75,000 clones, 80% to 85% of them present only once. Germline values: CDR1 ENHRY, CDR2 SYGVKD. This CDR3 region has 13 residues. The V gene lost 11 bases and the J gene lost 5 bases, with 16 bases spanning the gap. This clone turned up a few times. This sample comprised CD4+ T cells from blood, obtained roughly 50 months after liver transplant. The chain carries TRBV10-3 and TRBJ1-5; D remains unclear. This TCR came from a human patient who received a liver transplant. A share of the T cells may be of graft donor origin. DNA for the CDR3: TGTGCCTCCCGGGAACGGGCTGATCAGCCCCAGCATTTT. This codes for CASRERADQPQHF.